This T cell receptor (beta chain) appears in the sequencing data of a study of blood T cell repertoires in COVID-19. Study overall: Both acute and convalescent COVID-19 samples were obtained from the United States, Italy and Spain. T cells, B-cell-depleted T cells, or PBMCs provided the cDNA or gDNA that served as material.

Original handling: Reference gene primers were amplified, and this amplification served to estimate nucleated cell counts. Clones were sequenced by immunoSEQ multiplex PCR, and TCRdb holds only the in-frame ones, with some missing. V, J and clone size are taken as reported in that table, and D and trimming were inferred from the DNA itself. This table holds 100,000 to 150,000 clones, about 81% found once. Trimming took 6 bases from V and 7 from J; bases not matched to a gene: 3. CDR1 is MRHNA and CDR2 is SNTAGT in the germline V gene. The CDR3 length is 13 residues. Seattle researchers signed up patients amid active infection and tracked them longitudinally.

Material for sequencing was peripheral blood. The clonotype originates from a young man with COVID-19, enrolled during active disease. The chain combines TRBV6-4 with TRBJ1-2, with 12 bases fitting TRBD1. CDR3 residues: CASRGQGARGYTF. The CDR3 bases are TGTGCCAGCAGGGGACAGGGGGCGCGTGGCTACACCTTC.